These 14 T cell receptor beta chains were all obtained from the same sample, sequenced in a study of graft-versus-host responses after intestinal transplantation. The protocol was immunoSEQ multiplex PCR, while the TCRdb copy is restricted to in-frame clones and leaves out a portion. The table records roughly 120,000 clones, 90% to 95% of them present only once. No antigen is known for these receptors. The source material was unstimulated CD4+ T cells sorted from spleen or lymph node cells, sampled before transplant. The receptors derive from a human donor who was the organ donor for an intestinal transplant.

The rearrangement links TRBV9 to TRBJ2-3, with a tentative D call TRBD1 (6 bases). Germline lookup yields CDR1 SGDLS and CDR2 YYNGEE. Between the trimmed V and J ends, which lost 2 bases and 3 bases, there was a span of 13 bases. The CDR3 loop spans 15 amino acids. The CDR3 bases are TGTGCCAGCAGCGTCACAGGGTCGGGGACAGATACGCAGTATTTT. This gives the protein CASSVTGSGTDTQYF. Drawing the rest from reference TRBV9 and TRBJ2-3, the complete variable domain is DSGVTQTPKHLITATGQRVTLRCSPRSGDLSVYWYQQSLDQGLQFLIQYYNGEERAKGNILERFSAQQFPDLHSELNLSSLELGDSALYFCASSVTGSGTDTQYFGPGTRLTVL.

The chain carries TRBV7-8 and TRBJ2-2, with TRBD2 identical over 11 bases. The trim removed 6 bases at V and 5 bases at J, leaving 5 bases unmatched. Germline V gene sequence: CDR1 SGHVS, CDR2 FQNEAQ. The CDR3 extends over 15 amino acids. CDR3 DNA sequence: TGTGCCAGCAGGAGACTAGCGGGAAAAACCGGGGAGCTGTTTTTT. The encoded protein is CASRRLAGKTGELFF.

The chain joins TRBV5-4 to TRBJ2-7; possible D gene TRBD2, 5 bases. The germline CDR1 and CDR2 sequences are SGHNT and YYREEE (reference sequence). Trimming left V 1 base short and J 0 bases short, with 5 bases between. The CDR3 runs to 13 residues. The CDR3 spells CASSLTSSYEQYF. CDR3 in DNA: TGTGCCAGCAGCTTGACTAGCTCCTACGAGCAGTACTTC.

This chain connects TRBV7-3 to TRBJ2-7, with 7 bases that match TRBD2. V was pared by 2 bases and J by 6 bases, with 10 bases of the junction left unmatched. This CDR3 has 15 residues. Germline CDR1 SGHTA, CDR2 FQGTGA. The DNA of the CDR3 is TGTGCCAGCAGCTTAGGGTGGCGGGAGATGATCGAGCAGTACTTC. Encoded protein: CASSLGWREMIEQYF.

This chain joins TRBV11-3 and TRBJ2-3; 8 bases fit TRBD2. V was clipped by 2 bases and J by 8 bases; unmatched bases: 9. CDR3 size: 15 residues. In germline, CDR1 is SGHNT, CDR2 YENEEA. As DNA, the CDR3 is TGTGCCAGCAGCTTATGGTCGGGGGGGCCATCTACGCAGTATTTT. It yields the protein CASSLWSGGPSTQYF. Supplemented by reference TRBV11-3 and TRBJ2-3, the full variable domain reads EAGVVQSPRYKIIEKKQPVAFWCNPISGHNTLYWYLQNLGQGPELLIRYENEEAVDDSQLPKDRFSAERLKGVDSTLKIQPAELGDSAVYLCASSLWSGGPSTQYFGPGTRLTVL.

This clone was counted a single time. The rearrangement uses TRBV11-3 and TRBJ2-3; 7 positions agree with TRBD2. This CDR3 has 14 residues. Germline loops: CDR1 SGHNT, CDR2 YENEEA. Germline trimming cut 5 bases from V and 1 base from J; bases unmatched to any gene: 3. CDR3 nucleotide sequence: TGTGCCAGCAGCCCCACTAGCGGCACAGATACGCAGTATTTT. This encodes CASSPTSGTDTQYF.

This CDR3 is CASSLVPGLAGGGTDTQYF. The CDR3 DNA reads as TGTGCCAGCAGTTTAGTCCCGGGACTAGCGGGAGGTGGGACAGATACGCAGTATTTT. This sequence joins TRBV28 and TRBJ2-3; TRBD2 matches at 15 bases. CDR3 length: 19 residues. The junction had 9 bases not matched to a gene; V was cut back by 2 bases and J by 3 bases. Germline CDR1 MDHEN, CDR2 SYDVKM.

V and J are TRBV4-1 and TRBJ2-2; tentative D call: TRBD2 (5 bases). The CDR3 spans 16 residues. Germline V gene lookup returns CDR1 MGHRA and CDR2 YSYEKL. Deletions cut 0 bases from V and 6 bases from J, with 14 bases between. CDR3 in amino acids: CASSQEVSSWAGELFF. CDR3 nucleotides: TGCGCCAGCAGCCAAGAAGTATCTAGCTGGGCCGGGGAGCTGTTTTTT.

This chain joins TRBV5-1 and TRBJ2-6; D uncertain. CDR1 SGHRS and CDR2 YFSETQ come from the germline V gene. CDR3 length: 14 residues. V lost 0 bases and J 2 bases, leaving 3 bases between the germline ends. The CDR3 is CASSLEAGANVLTF. The CDR3 nucleotides read TGCGCCAGCAGCTTGGAGGCTGGGGCCAACGTCCTGACTTTC.

The chain links TRBV10-3 to TRBJ2-7, with TRBD2 identical over 15 bases. The J segment lost 3 bases and the V segment lost 6 bases, leaving 3 bases of the junction unmatched. The CDR3 extends over 15 amino acids. CDR1 ENHRY and CDR2 SYGVKD come from the germline V gene. The CDR3 region is CAIREGLAGGYEQYF. CDR3 coding DNA: TGTGCCATCAGGGAGGGACTAGCGGGAGGCTACGAGCAGTACTTC.

This clone was picked up one time. This chain's CDR3 is CASSQGVTRGIGELFF. Here the CDR3 DNA reads TGCGCCAGCAGCCAAGGGGTGACAAGGGGGATCGGGGAGCTGTTTTTT. J is TRBJ2-2 and V is TRBV4-1, with D perhaps TRBD1 (6 bases). Germline V gives CDR1 MGHRA, CDR2 YSYEKL. The CDR3 is made up of 16 amino acids. V gave up 1 base and J gave up 7 bases, with 16 bases separating them.

CDR3 sequence: CAICVVWDEQYF. The CDR3 nucleotides read TGTGCCATTTGCGTCGTTTGGGACGAGCAGTACTTC. V and J are TRBV5-3 and TRBJ2-7; D is uncertain. TRBV5-3 is known as an ORF, though its function is uncertain. The CDR3 runs 12 residues. Trimming cost V 9 bases and J 5 bases, with 15 bases left between them.

The CDR3, as DNA: TGTGCCAGCAGTGAATATGGCGGGGCTGCCGTCAACGAGCAGTACTTC. Its translation is CASSEYGGAAVNEQYF. The chain uses TRBV25-1 and TRBJ2-7, with a weak D call TRBD2 (6 bases). This CDR3 region has 16 residues. The V and J ends lost 0 bases and 5 bases respectively, with 17 bases between them. The germline V gene encodes CDR1 MGHDK and CDR2 SYGVNS.

The CDR3 sequence: CAISESTGVGTQYF. The CDR3 region has the DNA TGTGCCATCAGTGAGTCGACGGGGGTGGGAACCCAGTACTTC. The chain is built from TRBV10-3 and TRBJ2-5; D possibly corresponds to TRBD2 (6 bases). V gave up 0 bases and J gave up 8 bases, with 13 bases separating them. Germline lookup yields CDR1 ENHRY and CDR2 SYGVKD. The CDR3 totals 14 residues.